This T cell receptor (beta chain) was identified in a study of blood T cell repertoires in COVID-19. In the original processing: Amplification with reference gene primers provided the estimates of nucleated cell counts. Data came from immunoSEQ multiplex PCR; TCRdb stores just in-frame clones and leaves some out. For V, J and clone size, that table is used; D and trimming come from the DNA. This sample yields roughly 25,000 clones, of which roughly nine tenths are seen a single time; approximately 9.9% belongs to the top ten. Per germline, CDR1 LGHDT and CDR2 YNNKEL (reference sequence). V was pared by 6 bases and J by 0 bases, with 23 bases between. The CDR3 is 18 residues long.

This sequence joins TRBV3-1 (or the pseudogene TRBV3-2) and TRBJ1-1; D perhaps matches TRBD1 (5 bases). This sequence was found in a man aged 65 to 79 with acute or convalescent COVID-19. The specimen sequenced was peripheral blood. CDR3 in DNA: TGTGCCAGCAGTTTGGGACTTCCTCGAGGCCTCATGAACACTGAAGCTTTCTTT. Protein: CASSLGLPRGLMNTEAFF.